This entry lists 21 T cell receptor beta chains sequenced from one sample in a study of blood T cell repertoires in COVID-19. Profiling relied on immunoSEQ multiplex PCR, and the TCRdb table lists in-frame clones only, not all of them. The sample includes about 300,000 clones, 85% to 90% seen only once; the top ten take 3.5% to 4.5%. Specimen: PBMCs or T cells enriched from blood (not recorded which). All receptors derive from a man between 25 and 39 years old who had recovered from COVID-19.

J is TRBJ2-2 and V is TRBV6-5, with TRBD2 identical over 7 bases. The germline CDR1 and CDR2 sequences are MNHEY and SVGAGI. The V gene end was trimmed by 4 bases and the J gene end by 1 base; junction bases not matched to a gene: 6. This CDR3 comprises 16 residues. CDR3 protein: CASSSVTSVNTGELFF. DNA for the CDR3: TGTGCCAGCAGTTCTGTTACTAGCGTGAACACCGGGGAGCTGTTTTTT.

This clone was counted once. This CDR3 reads CASSGASGPAGANVLTF. Written as DNA, the CDR3 is TGTGCCAGCAGCGGTGCGTCAGGGCCTGCCGGGGCCAACGTCCTGACTTTC. V and J are TRBV5-6 and TRBJ2-6; weak D call: TRBD1 (5 bases). V lost 4 bases and J 4 bases, leaving 18 bases between the germline ends. This CDR3 contains 17 residues. The germline CDR1 and CDR2 sequences are SGHDT and YYEEEE.

The V call is TRBV5-1, the J call TRBJ2-7, with TRBD2 matching over 9 bases. Trimming cost V 3 bases and J 3 bases; bases outside gene matches: 7. CDR1 is SGHRS, CDR2 YFSETQ, per germline. The CDR3 contains 15 residues. The CDR3 DNA reads TGCGCCAGCAGCTCGACTAGCGGAATCCTCTACGAGCAGTACTTC. It yields the protein CASSSTSGILYEQYF.

This chain connects TRBV7-9 to TRBJ1-2; possible D gene TRBD1, 5 bases. CDR3 length: 14 amino acids. Germline loops: CDR1 SEHNR, CDR2 FQNEAQ (reference sequence). V lost 1 base to trimming and J lost 8 bases, with 14 bases between them. The CDR3 sequence: CASSLGGRDLGYTF. The DNA of the CDR3 is TGTGCCAGCAGCTTAGGGGGCAGGGATCTAGGCTACACCTTC.

This clone was detected only a few times. V and J are TRBV30 and TRBJ1-2; 7 nucleotides align to TRBD1. The junction had 6 bases not matched to a gene; V was cut back by 0 bases and J by 8 bases. The CDR3 consists of 13 residues. Germline lookup yields CDR1 GTSNPN and CDR2 SVGIG (reference sequence). CDR3: CAWSVEGAGGYTF. CDR3 in DNA: TGTGCCTGGAGTGTAGAGGGGGCGGGCGGCTACACCTTC.

This sequence joins TRBV15 and TRBJ2-5, with 7 bases fitting TRBD2. Trimming took 0 bases from V and 4 from J; bases not matched to a gene: 5. Germline CDR1 reads LNHNV; CDR2 reads YYDKDF (reference sequence). CDR3 size: 15 residues. The CDR3 coding sequence is TGTGCCACCAGCAGAGACGCGGGGGTGGGAGAGACCCAGTACTTC. It encodes CATSRDAGVGETQYF.

The rearrangement uses TRBV6-4 and TRBJ2-5; weak D call: TRBD2 (5 bases). CDR1 and CDR2 (germline): MRHNA, SNTAGT. The V gene lost 4 bases and the J gene lost 5 bases, with 20 bases spanning the gap. The CDR3 runs 16 residues. The CDR3 DNA reads TGTGCCAGCAGTGCTGAGAGGGAGCGTGTGTCGGAGACCCAGTACTTC. Translation gives CASSAERERVSETQYF.

The rearrangement links TRBV5-1 to TRBJ1-2; D remains ambiguous. CDR3 length: 14 amino acids. V was clipped by 0 bases and J by 9 bases, with 15 bases between them. Per the germline V gene, CDR1 is SGHRS and CDR2 is YFSETQ. CDR3 sequence reads: CASSLGGKFVSYTF. The CDR3 nucleotides read TGCGCCAGCAGCTTGGGAGGGAAGTTCGTGAGCTACACCTTC.

The gene calls are TRBV28 and TRBJ2-5, with 7 bases matching TRBD2. V was clipped by 1 base and J by 1 base; unmatched bases: 21. Germline lookup yields CDR1 MDHEN and CDR2 SYDVKM. This CDR3 is 21 amino acids long. CDR3 coding DNA: TGTGCCAGCAGTTTATTCGGTCGGGATAGCGGGCCGATTACTATCCAAGAGACCCAGTACTTC. Protein sequence: CASSLFGRDSGPITIQETQYF.

On this clone itself: Sequence at one end of the junction differs from germline and may be a read error. V and J are TRBV29-1 and TRBJ2-2, with 8 bases fitting TRBD1. The germline CDR1 and CDR2 sequences are SQVTM and ANQGSEA. This CDR3 has 14 amino acids. The CDR3 DNA reads as TGCAGCGTGCAGAGACAGGGGAACCCCGGGGAGCTGTTTTTT. Its translation is CSVQRQGNPGELFF.

This clone showed up just a few times. The J gene is TRBJ1-5, the V gene TRBV4-1; 7 bases agree with TRBD1. Germline-derived CDR1 and CDR2 are MGHRA and YSYEKL. V shed 4 bases and J 7 bases; nucleotides not matched to a gene: 10. This CDR3 spans 15 amino acids. The CDR3 sequence is CASSLEVGGGQPQHF. CDR3 in DNA: TGCGCCAGCAGCCTCGAGGTAGGGGGCGGCCAGCCCCAGCATTTT.

The gene calls are TRBV7-9 and TRBJ2-2, with 8 bases matching TRBD1. In germline, CDR1 is SEHNR, CDR2 FQNEAQ (reference sequence). V shed 1 base and J 8 bases; nucleotides not matched to a gene: 6. The CDR3 is made up of 15 amino acids. The CDR3 DNA is TGTGCCAGCAGCTTAGTGCGACAGGGGTCAGGGGAGCTGTTTTTT. This translates into CASSLVRQGSGELFF.

CDR3 DNA: TGTGCCACCCTAGGAGGGACCGGGGAGCTGTTTTTT. It is translated as CATLGGTGELFF. This chain links TRBV24-1 with TRBJ2-2, with D possibly matching TRBD2 (6 bases). Trimming shortened V by 9 bases and J by 5 bases, and 9 bases separated the two germline ends. The CDR3 is made up of 12 amino acids. Germline V gene sequence: CDR1 KGHDR, CDR2 SFDVKD.

V and J are TRBV18 and TRBJ2-5; D may be TRBD2 (6 bases). The CDR3 is 15 residues long. Trimming took off 2 bases at V and 5 bases at J, with 15 bases between the two ends. The germline gives CDR1 KGHSH, CDR2 LQKENI. The CDR3 here is CASSPTGQAGETQYF. The CDR3 DNA reads as TGTGCCAGCTCACCAACCGGCCAGGCGGGGGAGACCCAGTACTTC.

The chain recombines TRBV28 with TRBJ1-6, with D possibly being TRBD1 (5 bases). The CDR3 runs to 16 residues. V lost 8 bases to trimming and J lost 6 bases, with 20 bases between them. The germline CDR1 and CDR2 sequences are MDHEN and SYDVKM. CDR3 nucleotides: TGTGCCAGCGGGGGTCCTCGGGGGTCAGGTAATTCACCCCTCCACTTT. Its translation is CASGGPRGSGNSPLHF.

This clone has a single count. The chain employs TRBV30 and TRBJ1-2; no definite D call. The CDR3 spans 17 residues. Per the germline V gene, CDR1 is GTSNPN and CDR2 is SVGIG (reference sequence). V lost 0 bases and J lost 0, with 17 bases in between. The CDR3 DNA reads as TGTGCCTGGAGTGTACGAGGTAACCTAGTAGCTAACTATGGCTACACCTTC. Translated: CAWSVRGNLVANYGYTF.

This rearrangement joins TRBV4-2 to TRBJ2-3, with D perhaps matching TRBD2 (7 bases). CDR1 LGHNA and CDR2 YNFKEQ come from the germline V gene. This CDR3 has 16 residues. With 3 bases removed from V and 3 bases from J, the gap between germline ends came to 16 bases. The CDR3 region is CASSQGGALRTDTQYF. DNA for the CDR3: TGTGCCAGCAGCCAGGGGGGGGCCCTACGTACAGATACGCAGTATTTT.

This sequence joins TRBV28 and TRBJ1-2; D gene ambiguous. Germline loops: CDR1 MDHEN, CDR2 SYDVKM. The CDR3 contains 14 residues. V gave up 7 bases and J gave up 6 bases, with 18 bases separating them. CDR3: CASMGFVQKNGYTF. The CDR3, as DNA: TGTGCCAGCATGGGCTTCGTCCAGAAGAATGGCTACACCTTC.

In this sample, this clone turned up once. The chain joins TRBV19 to TRBJ2-1; no definite D call. The CDR3 spans 14 residues. Germline CDR1 LNHDA, CDR2 SQIVND (reference sequence). The V end lost 6 bases, the J end lost 0 bases, and 9 bases lay between the germline ends. The CDR3 nucleotides are TGTGCCAGTAGGCCCCCTAGCTCCTACAATGAGCAGTTCTTC. It specifies CASRPPSSYNEQFF.

V gene TRBV11-2 combines with J gene TRBJ1-1; weak D call: TRBD1 (6 bases). CDR1 and CDR2 from the germline V gene are SGHAT and FQNNGV. This CDR3 region has 15 residues. Trimming took off 1 base at V and 1 base at J, with 10 bases between the two ends. The chain's CDR3 is CASSLAQGPNTEAFF. The CDR3 DNA is TGTGCCAGCAGCTTAGCACAGGGCCCGAACACTGAAGCTTTCTTT.

A single count supports this clone. The chain carries TRBV7-6 and TRBJ1-2; D remains unclear. The CDR3 runs 15 residues. The V gene's germline CDR1 is SGHVS and CDR2 FNYEAQ. Deletions cut 4 bases from V and 7 bases from J, with 19 bases between. The CDR3 loop is CASSSPWELGRGYTF. The CDR3 DNA follows: TGTGCCAGCAGCTCTCCTTGGGAACTAGGTCGTGGCTACACCTTC.